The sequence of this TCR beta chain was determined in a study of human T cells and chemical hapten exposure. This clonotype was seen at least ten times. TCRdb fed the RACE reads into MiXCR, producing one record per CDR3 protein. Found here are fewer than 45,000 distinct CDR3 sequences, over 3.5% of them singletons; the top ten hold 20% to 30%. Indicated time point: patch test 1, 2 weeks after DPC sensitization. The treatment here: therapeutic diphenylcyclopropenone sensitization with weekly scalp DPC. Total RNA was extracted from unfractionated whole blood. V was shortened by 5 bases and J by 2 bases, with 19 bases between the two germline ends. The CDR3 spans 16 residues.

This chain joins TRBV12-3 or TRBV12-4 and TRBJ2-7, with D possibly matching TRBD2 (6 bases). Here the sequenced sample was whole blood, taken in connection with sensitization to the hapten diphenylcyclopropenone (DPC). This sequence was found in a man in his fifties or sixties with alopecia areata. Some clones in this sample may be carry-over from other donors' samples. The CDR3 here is CASSTGGTQEPYEQYF. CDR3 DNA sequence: TGTGCCAGCAGTACCGGAGGGACTCAGGAGCCCTACGAGCAGTACTTC.